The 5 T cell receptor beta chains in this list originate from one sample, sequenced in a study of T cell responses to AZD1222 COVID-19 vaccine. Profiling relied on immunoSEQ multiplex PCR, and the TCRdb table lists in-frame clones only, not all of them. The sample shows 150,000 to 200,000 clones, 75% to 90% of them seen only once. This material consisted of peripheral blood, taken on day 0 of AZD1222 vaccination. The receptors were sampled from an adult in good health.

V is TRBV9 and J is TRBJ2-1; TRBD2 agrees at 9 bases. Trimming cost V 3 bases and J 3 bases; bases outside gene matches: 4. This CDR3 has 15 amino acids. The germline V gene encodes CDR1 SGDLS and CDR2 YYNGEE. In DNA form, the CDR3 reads TGTGCCAGCAGCGCCCGACTAGCGGACTACAATGAGCAGTTCTTC. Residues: CASSARLADYNEQFF.

CDR3 in amino acids: CASSRTGGAVNEKLFF. CDR3 DNA: TGCGCCAGCAGCCGGACAGGGGGCGCGGTTAATGAAAAACTGTTTTTT. The chain uses TRBV5-1 and TRBJ1-4; TRBD1 matches 11 bases. Germline assignment: CDR1 SGHRS and CDR2 YFSETQ. The CDR3 is 16 residues long. V shed 4 bases and J 4 bases; nucleotides not matched to a gene: 6.

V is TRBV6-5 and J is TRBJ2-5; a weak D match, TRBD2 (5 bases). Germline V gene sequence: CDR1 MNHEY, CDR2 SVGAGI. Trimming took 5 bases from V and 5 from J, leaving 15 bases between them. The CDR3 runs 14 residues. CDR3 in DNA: TGTGCCAGCAGTCATGGACTGACGGGGGAGACCCAGTACTTC. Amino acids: CASSHGLTGETQYF.

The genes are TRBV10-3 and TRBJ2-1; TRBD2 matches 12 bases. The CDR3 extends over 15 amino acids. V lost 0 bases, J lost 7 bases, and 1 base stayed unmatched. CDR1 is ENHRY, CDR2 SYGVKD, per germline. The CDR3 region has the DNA TGTGCCATCAGTGAGTCGGGGACTAGCGGGAATGAGCAGTTCTTC. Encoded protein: CAISESGTSGNEQFF.

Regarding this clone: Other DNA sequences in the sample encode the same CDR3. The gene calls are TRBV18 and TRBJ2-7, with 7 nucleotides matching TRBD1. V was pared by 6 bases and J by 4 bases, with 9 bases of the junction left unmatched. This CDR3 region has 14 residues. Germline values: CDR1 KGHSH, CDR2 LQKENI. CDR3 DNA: TGTGCCAGCTCCCCGGGACAGACATCTTACGAGCAGTACTTC. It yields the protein CASSPGQTSYEQYF.